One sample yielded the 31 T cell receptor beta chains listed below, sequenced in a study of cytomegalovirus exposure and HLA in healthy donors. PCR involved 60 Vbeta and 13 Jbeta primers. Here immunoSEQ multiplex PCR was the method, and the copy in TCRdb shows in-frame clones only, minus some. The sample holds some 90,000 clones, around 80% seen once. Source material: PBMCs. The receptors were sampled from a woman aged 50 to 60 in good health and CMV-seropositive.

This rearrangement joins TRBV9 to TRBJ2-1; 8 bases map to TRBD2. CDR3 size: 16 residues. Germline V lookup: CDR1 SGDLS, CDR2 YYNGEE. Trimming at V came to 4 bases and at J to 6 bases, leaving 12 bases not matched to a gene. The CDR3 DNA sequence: TGTGCCAGCAGCTCAGAGGGAGCGGGAGTAACCAATGAGCAGTTCTTC. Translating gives CASSSEGAGVTNEQFF.

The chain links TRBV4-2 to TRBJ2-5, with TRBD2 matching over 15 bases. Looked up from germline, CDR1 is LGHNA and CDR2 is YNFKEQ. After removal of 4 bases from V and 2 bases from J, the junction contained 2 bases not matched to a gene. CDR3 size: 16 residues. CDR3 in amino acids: CASSPGLAGGQETQYF. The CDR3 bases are TGTGCCAGCAGCCCGGGACTAGCGGGGGGTCAAGAGACCCAGTACTTC.

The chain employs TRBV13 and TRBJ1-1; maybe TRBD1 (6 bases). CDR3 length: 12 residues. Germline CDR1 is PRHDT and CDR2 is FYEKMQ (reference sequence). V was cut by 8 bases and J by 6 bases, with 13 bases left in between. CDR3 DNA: TGTGCCAGCGGCGACAGGTTGTCTGAAGCTTTCTTT. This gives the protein CASGDRLSEAFF.

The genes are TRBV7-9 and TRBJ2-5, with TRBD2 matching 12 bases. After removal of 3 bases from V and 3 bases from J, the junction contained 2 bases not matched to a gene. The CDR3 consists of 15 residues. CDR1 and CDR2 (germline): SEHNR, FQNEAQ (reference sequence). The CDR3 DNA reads TGTGCCAGCAGCTTCCGACTAGCGGGAGAAGAGACCCAGTACTTC. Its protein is CASSFRLAGEETQYF. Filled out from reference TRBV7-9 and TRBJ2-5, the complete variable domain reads DTGVSQNPRHKITKRGQNVTFRCDPISEHNRLYWYRQTLGQGPEFLTYFQNEAQLEKSRLLSDRFSAERPKGSFSTLEIQRTEQGDSAMYLCASSFRLAGEETQYFGPGTRLLVL.

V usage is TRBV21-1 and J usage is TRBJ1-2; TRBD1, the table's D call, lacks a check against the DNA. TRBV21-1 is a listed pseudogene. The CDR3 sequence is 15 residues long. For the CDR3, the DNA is TGTGCCAGCAGCCCTGGGGACAGCTACTTCTATGGCTACACCTTC. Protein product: CASSPGDSYFYGYTF.

The CDR3 nucleotides read TGTGCCAGCAGTATGGGTTGGACAGGGATAACAGATACGCAGTATTTT. This gives the protein CASSMGWTGITDTQYF. The chain combines TRBV27 with TRBJ2-3; 8 bases are a match to TRBD1. This CDR3 spans 16 amino acids. Germline lookup yields CDR1 MNHEY and CDR2 SMNVEV (reference sequence). V was pared by 5 bases and J by 3 bases, with 10 bases of the junction left unmatched.

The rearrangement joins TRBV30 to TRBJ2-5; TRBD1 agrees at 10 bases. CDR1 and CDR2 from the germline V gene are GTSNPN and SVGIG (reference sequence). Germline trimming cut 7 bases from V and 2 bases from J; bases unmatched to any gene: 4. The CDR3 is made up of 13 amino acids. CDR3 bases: TGTGCCTCGACAGGGGGCTGGCAAGAGACCCAGTACTTC. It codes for CASTGGWQETQYF.

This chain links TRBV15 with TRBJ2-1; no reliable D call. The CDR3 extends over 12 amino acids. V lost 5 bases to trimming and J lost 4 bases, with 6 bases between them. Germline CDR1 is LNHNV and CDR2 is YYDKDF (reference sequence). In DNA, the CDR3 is TGTGCCACCAGCCCTAGATACAATGAGCAGTTCTTC. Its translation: CATSPRYNEQFF.

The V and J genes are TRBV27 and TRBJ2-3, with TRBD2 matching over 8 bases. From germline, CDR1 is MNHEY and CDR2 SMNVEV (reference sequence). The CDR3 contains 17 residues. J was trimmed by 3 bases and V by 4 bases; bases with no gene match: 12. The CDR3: CASSSPFAGGKTDTQYF. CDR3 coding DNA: TGTGCCAGCAGTTCCCCTTTTGCGGGAGGTAAAACAGATACGCAGTATTTT.

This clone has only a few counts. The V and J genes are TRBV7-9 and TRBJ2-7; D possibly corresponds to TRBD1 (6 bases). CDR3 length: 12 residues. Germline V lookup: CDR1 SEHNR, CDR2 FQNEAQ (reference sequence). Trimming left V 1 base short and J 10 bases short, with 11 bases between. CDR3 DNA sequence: TGTGCCAGCAGCTTAGACTACAGGGACCAGTACTTC. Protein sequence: CASSLDYRDQYF.

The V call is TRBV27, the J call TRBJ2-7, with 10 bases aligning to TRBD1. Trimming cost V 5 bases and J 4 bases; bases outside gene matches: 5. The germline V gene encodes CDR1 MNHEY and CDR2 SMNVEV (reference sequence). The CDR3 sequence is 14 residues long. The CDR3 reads CASSDRGLEYEQYF. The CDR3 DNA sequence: TGTGCCAGCAGTGACAGGGGGCTAGAGTACGAGCAGTACTTC.

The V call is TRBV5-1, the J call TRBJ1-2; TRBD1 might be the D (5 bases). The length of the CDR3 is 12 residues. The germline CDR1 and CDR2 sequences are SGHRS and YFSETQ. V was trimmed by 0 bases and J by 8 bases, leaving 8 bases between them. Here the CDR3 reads CASSLDRGGYTF. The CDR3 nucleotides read TGCGCCAGCAGCTTGGATCGGGGGGGCTACACCTTC.

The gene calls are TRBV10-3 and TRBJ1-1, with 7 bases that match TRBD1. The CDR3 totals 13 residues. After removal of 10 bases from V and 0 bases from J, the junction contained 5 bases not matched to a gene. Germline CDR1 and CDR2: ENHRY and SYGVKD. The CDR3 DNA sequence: TGTGCCACTACGGGACAGCTGAACACTGAAGCTTTCTTT. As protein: CATTGQLNTEAFF.

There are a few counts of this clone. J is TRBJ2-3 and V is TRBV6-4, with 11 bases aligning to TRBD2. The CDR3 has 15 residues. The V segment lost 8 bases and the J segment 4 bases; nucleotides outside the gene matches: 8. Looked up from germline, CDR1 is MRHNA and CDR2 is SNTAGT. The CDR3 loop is CASAVLAGGPDTQYF. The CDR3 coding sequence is TGTGCCAGCGCCGTCCTAGCGGGAGGACCAGATACGCAGTATTTT.

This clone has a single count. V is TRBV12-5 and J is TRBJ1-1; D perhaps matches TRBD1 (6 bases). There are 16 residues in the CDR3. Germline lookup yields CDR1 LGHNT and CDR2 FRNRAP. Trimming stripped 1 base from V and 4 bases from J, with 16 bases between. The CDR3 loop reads CASGLGSGVGGTEAFF. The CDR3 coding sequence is TGTGCTAGTGGTTTGGGCTCAGGGGTGGGTGGCACTGAAGCTTTCTTT.

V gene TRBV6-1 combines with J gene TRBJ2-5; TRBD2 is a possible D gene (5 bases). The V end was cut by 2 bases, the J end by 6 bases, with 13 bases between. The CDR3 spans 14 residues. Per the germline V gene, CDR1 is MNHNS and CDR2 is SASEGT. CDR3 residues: CASSETRFGKTQYF. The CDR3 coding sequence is TGTGCCAGCAGTGAAACTAGGTTCGGAAAGACCCAGTACTTC.

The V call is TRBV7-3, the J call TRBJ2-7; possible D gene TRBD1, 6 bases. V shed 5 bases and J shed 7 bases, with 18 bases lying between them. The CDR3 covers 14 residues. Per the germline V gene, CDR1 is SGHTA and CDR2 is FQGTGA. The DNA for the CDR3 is TGTGCCAGCAGCCTTTCGGGACATCCAGAGGAGCAGTACTTC. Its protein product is CASSLSGHPEEQYF. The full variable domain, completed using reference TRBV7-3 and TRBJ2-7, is GAGVSQTPSNKVTEKGKYVELRCDPISGHTALYWYRQSLGQGPEFLIYFQGTGAADDSGLPNDRFFAVRPEGSVSTLKIQRTERGDSAVYLCASSLSGHPEEQYFGPGTRLTVT.

The CDR3 region is CASTPSTGTSEQYV. CDR3 coding DNA: TGCGCCAGCACCCCAAGCACCGGGACTAGCGAGCAGTACGTC. The V gene is TRBV10-2, the J gene TRBJ2-7, with 8 bases lining up with TRBD2. This CDR3 has 14 amino acids. Germline CDR1 reads WSHSY; CDR2 reads SAAADI. V shed 7 bases and J 6 bases; nucleotides not matched to a gene: 11.

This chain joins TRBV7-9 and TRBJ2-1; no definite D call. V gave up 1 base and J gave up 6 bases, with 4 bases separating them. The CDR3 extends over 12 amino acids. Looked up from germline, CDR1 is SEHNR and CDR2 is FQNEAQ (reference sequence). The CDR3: CASSLELNEQFF. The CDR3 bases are TGTGCCAGCAGCTTAGAGCTCAATGAGCAGTTCTTC.

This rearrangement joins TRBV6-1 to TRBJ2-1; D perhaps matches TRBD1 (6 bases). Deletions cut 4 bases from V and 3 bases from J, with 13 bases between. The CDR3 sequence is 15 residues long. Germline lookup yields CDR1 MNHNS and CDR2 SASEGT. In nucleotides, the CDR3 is TGTGCCAGCAGTGCCCAGGGGTCGGGCTACAATGAGCAGTTCTTC. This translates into CASSAQGSGYNEQFF.

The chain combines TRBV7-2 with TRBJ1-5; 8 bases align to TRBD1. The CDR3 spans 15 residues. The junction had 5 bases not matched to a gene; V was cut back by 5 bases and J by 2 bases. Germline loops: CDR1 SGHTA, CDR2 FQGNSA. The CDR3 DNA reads TGTGCCAGCAGCGCAGTGGACAGGGGCAATCAGCCCCAGCATTTT. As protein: CASSAVDRGNQPQHF.

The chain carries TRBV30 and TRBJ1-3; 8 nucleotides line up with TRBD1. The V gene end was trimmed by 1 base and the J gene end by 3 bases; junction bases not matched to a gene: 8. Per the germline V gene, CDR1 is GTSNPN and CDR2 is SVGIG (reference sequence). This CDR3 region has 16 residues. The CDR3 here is CAWSGAGGFLGNTIYF. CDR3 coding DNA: TGTGCCTGGAGTGGGGCAGGGGGCTTTCTTGGAAACACCATATATTTT.

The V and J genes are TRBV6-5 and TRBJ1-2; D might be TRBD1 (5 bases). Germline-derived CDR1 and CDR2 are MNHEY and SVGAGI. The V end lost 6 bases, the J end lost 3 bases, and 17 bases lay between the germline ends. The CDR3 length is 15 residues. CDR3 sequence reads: CASRRDVRGDYGYTF. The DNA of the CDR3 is TGTGCCAGCAGGCGGGACGTCCGAGGAGACTATGGCTACACCTTC.

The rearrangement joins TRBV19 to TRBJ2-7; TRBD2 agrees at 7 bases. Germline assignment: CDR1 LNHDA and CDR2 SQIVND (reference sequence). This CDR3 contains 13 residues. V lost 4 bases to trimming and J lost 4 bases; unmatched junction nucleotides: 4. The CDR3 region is CASSKRGEYEQYF. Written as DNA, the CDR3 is TGTGCCAGTAGTAAGCGGGGAGAATACGAGCAGTACTTC.

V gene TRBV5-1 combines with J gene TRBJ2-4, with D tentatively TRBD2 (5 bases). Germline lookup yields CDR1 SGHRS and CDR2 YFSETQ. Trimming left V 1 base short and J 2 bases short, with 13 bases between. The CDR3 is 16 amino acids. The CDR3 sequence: CASSLSGLRTKNIQYF. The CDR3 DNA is TGCGCCAGCAGCTTGTCGGGGTTGCGGACCAAAAACATTCAGTACTTC.

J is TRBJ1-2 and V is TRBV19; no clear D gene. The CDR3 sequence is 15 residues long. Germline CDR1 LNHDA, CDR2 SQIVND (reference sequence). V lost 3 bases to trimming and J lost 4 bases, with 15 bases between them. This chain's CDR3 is CASSIFPSGGYGYTF. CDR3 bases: TGTGCCAGTAGTATTTTCCCCTCGGGAGGCTATGGCTACACCTTC.

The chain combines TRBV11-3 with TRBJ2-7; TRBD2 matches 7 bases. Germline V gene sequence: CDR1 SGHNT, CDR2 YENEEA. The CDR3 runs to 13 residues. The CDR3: CASSLGRLAPLHV. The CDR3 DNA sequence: TGTGCCAGCAGCTTAGGGAGACTAGCTCCCCTCCACGTC.

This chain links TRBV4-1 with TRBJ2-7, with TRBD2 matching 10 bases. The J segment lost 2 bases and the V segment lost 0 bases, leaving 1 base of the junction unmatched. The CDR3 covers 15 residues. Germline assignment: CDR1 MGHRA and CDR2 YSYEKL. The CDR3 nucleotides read TGCGCCAGCAGCCAAGAAGCGGGGGGGACCTACGAGCAGTACTTC. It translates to CASSQEAGGTYEQYF.

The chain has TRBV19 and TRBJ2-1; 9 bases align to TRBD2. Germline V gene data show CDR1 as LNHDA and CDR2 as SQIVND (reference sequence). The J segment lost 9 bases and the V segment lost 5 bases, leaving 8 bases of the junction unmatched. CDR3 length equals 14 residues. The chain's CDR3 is CASSPGVAGVEQFF. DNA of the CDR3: TGTGCCAGTAGTCCCGGGGTAGCGGGGGTTGAGCAGTTCTTC.

The CDR3 DNA sequence: TGTGCCAGCAGCTCCCTGAGGGGGGGGACCGCAGGGAACGAGCAGTACTTC. This sequence encodes CASSSLRGGTAGNEQYF. The chain employs TRBV5-6 and TRBJ2-7; D is perhaps TRBD2 (7 bases). V was clipped by 3 bases and J by 5 bases, with 24 bases between them. This CDR3 comprises 17 residues. Germline CDR1 is SGHDT and CDR2 is YYEEEE.

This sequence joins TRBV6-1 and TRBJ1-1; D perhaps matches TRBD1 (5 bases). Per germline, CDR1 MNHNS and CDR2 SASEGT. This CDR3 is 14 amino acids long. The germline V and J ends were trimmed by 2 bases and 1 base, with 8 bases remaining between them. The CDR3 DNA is TGTGCCAGCAGTGAACAACAGGAGAACACTGAAGCTTTCTTT. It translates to CASSEQQENTEAFF.